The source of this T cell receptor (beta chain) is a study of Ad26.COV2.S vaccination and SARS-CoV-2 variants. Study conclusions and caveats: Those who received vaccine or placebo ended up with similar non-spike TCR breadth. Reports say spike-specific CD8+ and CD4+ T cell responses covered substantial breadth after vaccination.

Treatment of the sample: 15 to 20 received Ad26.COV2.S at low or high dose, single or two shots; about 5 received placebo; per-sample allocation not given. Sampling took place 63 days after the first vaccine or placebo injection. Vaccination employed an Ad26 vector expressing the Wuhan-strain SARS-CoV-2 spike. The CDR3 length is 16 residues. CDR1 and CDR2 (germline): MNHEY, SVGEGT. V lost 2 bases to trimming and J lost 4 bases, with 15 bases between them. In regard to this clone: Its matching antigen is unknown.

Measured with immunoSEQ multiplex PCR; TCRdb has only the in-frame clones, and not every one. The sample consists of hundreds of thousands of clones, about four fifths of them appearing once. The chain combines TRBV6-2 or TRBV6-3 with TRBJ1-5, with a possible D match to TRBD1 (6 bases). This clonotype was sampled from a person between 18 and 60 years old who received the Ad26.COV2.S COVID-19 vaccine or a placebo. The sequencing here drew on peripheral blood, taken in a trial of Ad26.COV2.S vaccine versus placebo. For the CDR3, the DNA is TGTGCCAGCAGTTACCAAGGCAGGGGTTCTAATCAGCCCCAGCATTTT. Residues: CASSYQGRGSNQPQHF.